This T cell receptor (beta chain) was observed in a study of cytomegalovirus exposure and HLA in healthy donors. Germline values: CDR1 SGHTS, CDR2 YDEGEE. The CDR3 spans 18 residues. V shed 6 bases and J shed 2 bases, with 24 bases lying between them. Primers: 60 Vbeta forward and 13 Jbeta reverse. Libraries were prepared by immunoSEQ multiplex PCR; TCRdb keeps only in-frame clonotypes and omits some of them. The sample records fewer than 250,000 clones, around 85% being singletons. This clonotype was obtained from a human donor in good health. The chain has TRBV5-8 and TRBJ2-1; maybe TRBD1 (6 bases). Input material: PBMCs. The CDR3 bases are TGTGCCAGCATCGCGCTTCTTGGACAGACCACAACCTACAATGAGCAGTTCTTC. Amino acid sequence: CASIALLGQTTTYNEQFF.